This entry lists 24 T cell receptor beta chains sequenced from one sample in a study of Graves' ophthalmopathy and Graves' hyperthyroidism. Amplifying from RNA transcripts, the study obtained TCR beta CDR3 regions. A first-round RT-PCR used HTBI primers, followed by a second-round multiplex PCR. TCRdb reprocessed the multiplex PCR reads with MiXCR, giving one entry per CDR3 protein. The data contain approximately 380,000 distinct CDR3 sequences, 21% of them singletons. Sequencing was carried out using peripheral blood. The receptors come from a woman under 30 with stable Graves' hyperthyroidism.

This sequence joins TRBV4-1 and TRBJ2-2; 7 bases line up with TRBD1. The length of the CDR3 is 17 residues. The germline V gene encodes CDR1 MGHRA and CDR2 YSYEKL. Unmatched junction bases numbered 12, after V lost 3 bases and J lost 5 bases. The CDR3 DNA sequence: TGCGCCAGCAGCCACTCGCCCAGACAGGGCGGGACCGGGGAGCTGTTTTTT. Its translation: CASSHSPRQGGTGELFF.

This clonotype was seen ten or more times. This rearrangement joins TRBV6-1 to TRBJ1-2, with a possible D match to TRBD1 (5 bases). Germline CDR1 reads MNHNS; CDR2 reads SASEGT. V was pared by 0 bases and J by 2 bases, with 19 bases between. This CDR3 contains 18 residues. CDR3 in DNA: TGTGCCAGCAGTGAAGCATCCCGCAGGCCCAAGGGGAACTATGGCTACACCTTC. Amino acid sequence: CASSEASRRPKGNYGYTF.

The genes are TRBV2 and TRBJ2-7, with 7 nucleotides matching TRBD1. CDR3 length: 12 residues. Germline V lookup: CDR1 SNHLY, CDR2 FYNNEI. V lost 11 bases and J lost 0; bases outside the gene matches: 4. The CDR3 region is CAAGTVSYEQYF. In DNA form, the CDR3 reads TGTGCCGCCGGGACAGTCTCCTACGAGCAGTACTTC. The variable domain in full, with the rest retrieved from reference TRBV2 and TRBJ2-7, is EPEVTQTPSHQVTQMGQEVILRCVPISNHLYFYWYRQILGQKVEFLVSFYNNEISEKSEIFDDQFSVERPDGSNFTLKIRSTKLEDSAMYFCAAGTVSYEQYFGPGTRLTVT.

Many counts were recorded for this clonotype. This chain's CDR3 is CASSVRRRGRSYEQYF. The CDR3 nucleotides read TGTGCCAGCAGTGTTCGTCGGCGGGGGCGCTCCTACGAGCAGTACTTC. The chain carries TRBV6-1 and TRBJ2-7; maybe TRBD2 (7 bases). Germline V lookup: CDR1 MNHNS, CDR2 SASEGT. V was clipped by 4 bases and J by 0 bases, with 16 bases between them. The CDR3 runs 16 residues.

This clonotype was counted ten times or more. The V call is TRBV2, the J call TRBJ2-7, with D unclear. V was trimmed by 3 bases and J by 2 bases, leaving 5 bases between them. Per germline, CDR1 SNHLY and CDR2 FYNNEI. The CDR3 covers 12 residues. In DNA, the CDR3 is TGTGCCAGCAGTGAGACGACCTACGAGCAGTACTTC. Translating gives CASSETTYEQYF.

At least ten counts were recorded for this clonotype. This chain joins TRBV28 and TRBJ2-5; perhaps TRBD1 as D (5 bases). This CDR3 is 13 amino acids long. Germline CDR1 and CDR2: MDHEN and SYDVKM. Between the trimmed V and J ends, which lost 3 bases and 5 bases, there was a span of 10 bases. The CDR3 loop reads CASSFQGMETQYF. The DNA for the CDR3 is TGTGCCAGCAGTTTTCAGGGTATGGAGACCCAGTACTTC.

This clonotype was observed many times. V is TRBV9 and J is TRBJ1-2; D remains ambiguous. The V gene lost 0 bases and the J gene lost 8 bases, with 14 bases spanning the gap. The CDR3 sequence is 14 residues long. CDR1 is SGDLS and CDR2 is YYNGEE in the germline V gene. The CDR3 spells CASSVDEVGGGYTF. Written as DNA, the CDR3 is TGTGCCAGCAGCGTAGATGAAGTTGGTGGCGGCTACACCTTC.

In its sample, this clonotype was seen many times. The chain has TRBV7-2 and TRBJ2-5; 7 bases match TRBD2. In germline, CDR1 is SGHTA, CDR2 FQGNSA. The CDR3 is 13 amino acids. V gave up 5 bases and J gave up 5 bases; unmatched junction bases: 5. CDR3 DNA sequence: TGTGCCAGCAGCAACGTGCGGGGGGAGACCCAGTACTTC. As protein: CASSNVRGETQYF.

There are many counts of this clonotype. The J gene is TRBJ1-2, the V gene TRBV24-1; a weak D match, TRBD1 (5 bases). Germline V gene lookup returns CDR1 KGHDR and CDR2 SFDVKD. This CDR3 has 14 residues. Trimming took 1 base from V and 8 from J, leaving 13 bases between them. The CDR3 DNA sequence: TGTGCCACCAGTGATTTCCGGCGACAGTACGGCTACACCTTC. It codes for CATSDFRRQYGYTF.

The chain links TRBV6-1 to TRBJ1-1; TRBD1 matches at 7 bases. J was trimmed by 6 bases and V by 6 bases; bases with no gene match: 4. This CDR3 has 12 amino acids. Germline V gene lookup returns CDR1 MNHNS and CDR2 SASEGT. This CDR3 reads CASRPQGSEAFF. CDR3 DNA: TGTGCCAGCAGACCACAGGGGTCTGAAGCTTTCTTT.

This clonotype has just a few counts. The chain links TRBV9 to TRBJ1-2, with D tentatively TRBD1 (5 bases). The CDR3 has 15 amino acids. Germline CDR1 reads SGDLS; CDR2 reads YYNGEE. The germline V and J ends were trimmed by 4 bases and 4 bases, with 17 bases remaining between them. DNA for the CDR3: TGTGCCAGCAGCCCTCACTTATCCGGGGCCTATGGCTACACCTTC. Translating it yields CASSPHLSGAYGYTF.

This clonotype was seen more than once but under ten times. The J gene is TRBJ2-5, the V gene TRBV28, with 8 bases lining up with TRBD1. This CDR3 has 16 residues. V lost 3 bases to trimming and J lost 3 bases; unmatched junction nucleotides: 9. CDR1 is MDHEN, CDR2 SYDVKM, per germline. Here the CDR3 DNA reads TGTGCCAGCAGTTTGATTACGGACAGGGTGAAAGAGACCCAGTACTTC. Encoded protein: CASSLITDRVKETQYF. The variable domain in full, completed from reference TRBV28 and TRBJ2-5, reads DVKVTQSSRYLVKRTGEKVFLECVQDMDHENMFWYRQDPGLGLRLIYFSYDVKMKEKGDIPEGYSVSREKKERFSLILESASTNQTSMYLCASSLITDRVKETQYFGPGTRLLVL.

This rearrangement joins TRBV12-3 or TRBV12-4 to TRBJ1-1; D is ambiguous. The CDR3 spans 14 residues. V was shortened by 2 bases and J by 1 base, with 8 bases between the two germline ends. CDR3 sequence reads: CASSLQAENTEAFF. In nucleotides, the CDR3 is TGTGCCAGCAGTTTACAGGCTGAGAACACTGAAGCTTTCTTT.

V gene TRBV15 combines with J gene TRBJ1-2; 8 bases map to TRBD1. CDR1 is LNHNV, CDR2 YYDKDF, per germline (reference sequence). CDR3 size: 18 residues. Losses at the gene ends were 0 bases for V and 7 bases for J; bases not matched to a gene: 16. This CDR3 reads CATSRDRAGGAVSGGYTF. The CDR3, as DNA: TGTGCCACCAGCAGAGATCGGGCAGGGGGCGCAGTCAGCGGTGGCTACACCTTC.

This clonotype appeared many times. The V call is TRBV6-1, the J call TRBJ1-1; a weak D match, TRBD1 (6 bases). The CDR3 has 15 residues. Germline V gene data show CDR1 as MNHNS and CDR2 as SASEGT. The V gene lost 7 bases and the J gene lost 1 base, with 16 bases spanning the gap. CDR3 protein: CASTGRGGANTEAFF. As DNA, the CDR3 is TGTGCCAGCACCGGCCGCGGGGGCGCGAACACTGAAGCTTTCTTT.

This clonotype was recorded at least ten times. The chain couples TRBV27 to TRBJ2-2; D perhaps matches TRBD2 (6 bases). The CDR3 spans 14 residues. Germline V gives CDR1 MNHEY, CDR2 SMNVEV (reference sequence). Trimming removed 8 bases at V and 8 bases at J, with 18 bases between. CDR3 loop: CASRQRAGGGELFF. In DNA form, the CDR3 reads TGTGCCAGCCGCCAGCGGGCCGGCGGAGGGGAGCTGTTTTTT.

This clonotype was seen just once. The chain links TRBV20-1 to TRBJ1-2; tentative D call: TRBD1 (5 bases). The CDR3 runs 13 residues. Looked up from germline, CDR1 is DFQATT and CDR2 is SNEGSKA (reference sequence). The CDR3 protein is CSRGGQANYGYTF. CDR3 coding DNA: TGCAGCCGTGGCGGACAAGCTAACTATGGCTACACCTTC.

In its sample, this clonotype was seen many times. J is TRBJ1-1 and V is TRBV12-3 or TRBV12-4; D gene ambiguous. Trimming took 1 base from V and 7 from J, leaving 13 bases between them. This CDR3 is 14 amino acids long. This CDR3 is CASSLEAGGSEAFF. The CDR3 bases are TGTGCCAGCAGTTTAGAAGCTGGTGGCAGTGAAGCTTTCTTT.

The rearrangement links TRBV6-5 to TRBJ2-5, with no clear D. The CDR3 spans 13 residues. Per the germline V gene, CDR1 is MNHEY and CDR2 is SVGAGI. V lost 1 base and J 3 bases, leaving 6 bases between the germline ends. The CDR3 here is CASSYYRKETQYF. The DNA of the CDR3 is TGTGCCAGCAGTTACTACAGAAAAGAGACCCAGTACTTC.

This sequence joins TRBV18 and TRBJ2-7, with D perhaps matching TRBD2 (6 bases). Germline V gives CDR1 KGHSH, CDR2 LQKENI. The CDR3 has 16 amino acids. With 2 bases removed from V and 2 bases from J, the gap between germline ends came to 16 bases. CDR3 DNA sequence: TGTGCCAGCTCACCATTTACGGAAGGCGGGACCTACGAGCAGTACTTC. It specifies CASSPFTEGGTYEQYF.

This clonotype was seen repeatedly, ten times or more. For the CDR3, the DNA is TGTGCCAGCAGTTCTCAGATCCAAGAGACCCAGTACTTC. It encodes CASSSQIQETQYF. The V gene is TRBV12-3 or TRBV12-4, the J gene TRBJ2-5; no clear D. CDR3 length: 13 residues. V lost 4 bases to trimming and J lost 1 base, with 7 bases between them.

This clonotype was counted between two and nine times. This chain connects TRBV13 to TRBJ2-6; possibly TRBD2 for D (5 bases). Germline V gene sequence: CDR1 PRHDT, CDR2 FYEKMQ (reference sequence). V lost 5 bases to trimming and J lost 3 bases, with 11 bases between them. There are 15 residues in the CDR3. CDR3 DNA sequence: TGTGCCAGCAGCCTACACGAGGGTGGGGCCAACGTCCTGACTTTC. It translates to CASSLHEGGANVLTF. Based on the CDR3 plus reference TRBV13 and TRBJ2-6, the full variable domain is AAGVIQSPRHLIKEKRETATLKCYPIPRHDTVYWYQQGPGQDPQFLISFYEKMQSDKGSIPDRFSAQQFSDYHSELNMSSLELGDSALYFCASSLHEGGANVLTFGAGSRLTVL.

This clonotype was detected ten times or more. V is TRBV5-1 and J is TRBJ2-4; 8 bases are shared with TRBD2. V was pared by 7 bases and J by 6 bases, with 12 bases of the junction left unmatched. Germline V gives CDR1 SGHRS, CDR2 YFSETQ. CDR3 length: 15 residues. The CDR3 loop reads CASSTRGGTGNIQYF. The DNA of the CDR3 is TGCGCCAGCTCAACCCGGGGGGGGACGGGAAACATTCAGTACTTC.

The chain combines TRBV11-1 with TRBJ2-7; TRBD1 matches 10 bases. There are 18 residues in the CDR3. Germline loops: CDR1 SGHAT, CDR2 FQDESV (reference sequence). Unmatched junction bases numbered 19, after V lost 7 bases and J lost 4 bases. The DNA of the CDR3 is TGTGCCAGCAACTCACAGAGAATGGGACAGGGGCAACCGTACGAGCAGTACTTC. It codes for CASNSQRMGQGQPYEQYF.